Given below is one T cell receptor beta chain in context. Its antigen is undetermined. These data originate in a study of shared clonotypes between healthy human individuals. Investigators spread the genomic DNA of each subset evenly over several immunoSEQ plates. The method was immunoSEQ multiplex PCR; TCRdb's version includes in-frame clones alone and lacks a portion of them. The sample lists about 2.1 million clones, around 95% seen once, with more than 1.5% in the top ten. Study results and caveats: The study drew on few donors, limiting represented genetic and exposure-history diversity. Compared with memory subsets, naive subsets generally had larger estimated richness.

V was cut by 5 bases and J by 7 bases, with 24 bases left in between. From germline, CDR1 is MDHEN and CDR2 SYDVKM. The CDR3 runs 16 residues. Naive CD8 cells comprised CD45RO-negative, CCR7-positively selected cells, excluding terminally differentiated effector memory CD45RA+ cells. Sequencing was carried out using naive CD8+ T cells from PBMCs. The chain combines TRBV28 with TRBJ2-7, with D possibly TRBD2 on 5 matching bases. This TCR was sampled from a man between 18 and 29 years old in good health. Some clones in this sample may be carry-over from other donors' samples. The CDR3 DNA reads TGTGCCAGCAGTGAATACCGGGATCATTCTTTGGGGGAGCAGTACTTC. Its protein is CASSEYRDHSLGEQYF.